What follows are 9 T cell receptor beta chains derived from one specimen sequenced in a study of a mutant IDH1 vaccine in newly diagnosed glioma (dated by TCRdb to the early 2020s). To prepare the library, the immunoSEQ multiplex PCR assay was applied. This is the immuneACCESS table as TCRdb keeps it, with only in-frame sequences that have V and J called. A part of the clones is gone; compared with another copy, unresolved V genes explain less than half, and the rest is unexplained. This sample comprises tens of thousands of clones, about 91% of them detected only once. Of the sample, approximately 0.6% falls within the top ten clones. Their antigens are not known. What this sample's time point label stands for: week 5, during vaccination. Each vaccine dose, consisting of 300 ug of a 20-mer mutant IDH1 peptide in Montanide, was administered subcutaneously with topical imiquimod. Sequenced material: PBMCs, taken from a glioma patient whose treatment included an IDH1 peptide vaccine. Every receptor here comes from a woman aged 45-65 years with glioma.

This clone was recorded only once. The chain uses TRBV6-6 and TRBJ2-3; D possibly matches TRBD1 or TRBD2 (5 bases each). The CDR3 runs to 14 residues. The germline V gene encodes CDR1 MNHNY and CDR2 SVGAGI (reference sequence). The V end lost 1 base, the J end lost 2 bases, and 7 bases lay between the germline ends. Here the CDR3 DNA reads TGTGCCAGCAGTTACTGGGGGTACACAGATACGCAGTATTTT. It is translated as CASSYWGYTDTQYF.

V is TRBV6-5 and J is TRBJ1-2; TRBD1 might be the D (6 bases). Trimming cost V 4 bases and J 2 bases, with 11 bases left between them. Germline V CDR1 and CDR2: MNHEY, SVGAGI. The CDR3 contains 14 residues. DNA of the CDR3: TGTGCCAGCAGTTGGGGACACAGAAACTATGGCTACACCTTC. Its protein product is CASSWGHRNYGYTF.

This clone was seen just once. The gene calls are TRBV4-1 and TRBJ2-5; TRBD2 agrees at 9 bases. The J call may be incorrect, as the DNA end agrees better with TRBJ2-7. The CDR3 has 13 amino acids. Per germline, CDR1 MGHRA and CDR2 YSYEKL. The CDR3 coding sequence is TGCGCCAGATCACTAGCGGGCCGCTACGAGCAGTACTTC. Translation: CARSLAGRYEQYF.

This chain joins TRBV19 and TRBJ2-7; 8 bases fit TRBD1. J gave up 5 bases and V 6 bases, and 6 bases lay outside the gene matches. Germline assignment: CDR1 LNHDA and CDR2 SQIVND (reference sequence). The CDR3 runs to 13 residues. The CDR3 region is CASSQQGVHEQYF. The CDR3 DNA is TGTGCCAGTAGCCAACAGGGGGTCCACGAGCAGTACTTC.

The V and J genes are TRBV9 and TRBJ1-5, with a tentative D call TRBD1 (5 bases). The V gene's germline CDR1 is SGDLS and CDR2 YYNGEE. The CDR3 consists of 15 residues. Trimming stripped 5 bases from V and 4 bases from J, with 16 bases between. DNA for the CDR3: TGTGCCAGCAGTAGTGGAGACAGTGATAATCAGCCCCAGCATTTT. Residues: CASSSGDSDNQPQHF.

The rearrangement joins TRBV5-4 to TRBJ2-1; D remains ambiguous. The germline V gene has CDR1 SGHNT and CDR2 YYREEE (reference sequence). There are 14 residues in the CDR3. Trimming pared 9 bases from V and 0 bases from J, leaving 13 bases between. The CDR3 sequence is CATMIRSSYNEQFF. CDR3 DNA sequence: TGTGCCACCATGATAAGGAGCTCCTACAATGAGCAGTTCTTC.

V gene TRBV18 combines with J gene TRBJ2-4; TRBD1 is a possible D gene (6 bases). Trimming stripped 3 bases from V and 0 bases from J, with 9 bases between. Germline V gives CDR1 KGHSH, CDR2 LQKENI. The CDR3 has 15 residues. CDR3 amino acids: CASSPDRLAKNIQYF. As DNA, the CDR3 is TGTGCCAGCTCACCGGACAGACTAGCCAAAAACATTCAGTACTTC.

The chain uses TRBV6-5 and TRBJ2-7; D is undetermined. Germline V lookup: CDR1 MNHEY, CDR2 SVGAGI. The ends were cut back, 0 bases at V and 6 bases at J, with 15 bases in the middle. The CDR3 covers 15 residues. The CDR3 region is CASSYSGPWASEQYF. The CDR3 bases are TGTGCCAGCAGTTACTCAGGCCCATGGGCCAGCGAGCAGTACTTC.

This chain uses TRBV7-6 with TRBJ1-5; no definite D call. Trimming took off 6 bases at V and 2 bases at J, with 5 bases between the two ends. This CDR3 has 12 amino acids. Germline V gives CDR1 SGHVS, CDR2 FNYEAQ. CDR3 amino acids: CASSSRNQPQHF. CDR3 DNA sequence: TGTGCCAGCAGTTCCCGCAATCAGCCCCAGCATTTT. Combining the CDR3 with reference TRBV7-6 and TRBJ1-5 gives the whole variable domain GAGVSQSPRYKVTKRGQDVALRCDPISGHVSLYWYRQALGQGPEFLTYFNYEAQQDKSGLPNDRFSAERPEGSISTLTIQRTEQRDSAMYRCASSSRNQPQHFGDGTRLSIL.